This TCR beta chain was identified during a study of graft-versus-host responses after intestinal transplantation. Turning to the study itself: Each recipient received a multivisceral, liver-intestinal, or isolated intestinal graft. Each recipient received anti-thymocyte globulin induction, then tacrolimus and steroids for 2 to 4 years.

Here immunoSEQ multiplex PCR was the method, and the copy in TCRdb shows in-frame clones only, minus some. The sample consists of 90,000 to 120,000 clones, about 87% of them appearing once. Worth noting for this clone: Antigen unknown.

This CDR3 region has 15 residues. Germline-derived CDR1 and CDR2 are LNHDA and SQIVND (reference sequence). J lost 4 bases, V lost 4 bases, and 8 bases had no gene match. Broader study findings: Graft-donor T cell macrochimerism in patients accompanied high graft-versus-host to host-versus-graft clonal ratios in allografts. GvH clonotypes were identified within recipient marrow, with a subset emerging first in ileum or blood.

The genes are TRBV19 and TRBJ2-5; 8 nucleotides line up with TRBD2. The material was unstimulated CD4+ T cells sorted from spleen or lymph node cells, obtained before transplant. This clonotype was sampled from a human donor who was the organ donor for an intestinal transplant. The CDR3 DNA follows: TGTGCCAGTAGTACGCGGGGTAGCGGGGCAGAGACCCAGTACTTC. Translated: CASSTRGSGAETQYF.